One and the same sample provided the 8 T cell receptor beta chains below, sequenced in a study of T cell responses to AZD1222 COVID-19 vaccine. Sequencing was performed with immunoSEQ multiplex PCR; in TCRdb, only in-frame clones are kept and a portion is missing. The table records more than 70,000 clones, about 91% of them present only once. The material was peripheral blood, obtained 28 days after the second AZD1222 dose. These TCRs come from an adult who received the AZD1222 COVID-19 vaccine.

The chain joins TRBV7-8 to TRBJ2-1; TRBD1 matches 8 bases. Germline CDR1 SGHVS, CDR2 FQNEAQ. Trimming took 5 bases from V and 0 from J; bases not matched to a gene: 3. There are 15 residues in the CDR3. CDR3 DNA: TGTGCCAGCAGCCGAGGACAGGGCTCCTACAATGAGCAGTTCTTC. This codes for CASSRGQGSYNEQFF.

This chain links TRBV12-3 or TRBV12-4 with TRBJ2-5, with D unresolved. The CDR3 is made up of 11 amino acids. V gave up 7 bases and J gave up 5 bases, with 8 bases separating them. CDR3 amino acids: CASTVAETQYF. In DNA form, the CDR3 reads TGTGCCAGCACCGTTGCGGAGACCCAGTACTTC.

This clone occurred a few times. The J gene is TRBJ2-7, the V gene TRBV5-4; 8 nucleotides align to TRBD2. The CDR3 length is 14 residues. After removal of 2 bases from V and 6 bases from J, the junction contained 7 bases not matched to a gene. Germline V gives CDR1 SGHNT, CDR2 YYREEE (reference sequence). DNA for the CDR3: TGTGCCAGCAGCTTAAGCGGGAGTCTTGGCGAGCAGTACTTC. Protein product: CASSLSGSLGEQYF.

This CDR3 reads CASTPLRGSYEQYF. The CDR3 DNA is TGTGCCAGCACCCCACTCCGGGGGAGCTACGAGCAGTACTTC. The chain employs TRBV28 and TRBJ2-7; tentative D call: TRBD2 (6 bases). Germline lookup yields CDR1 MDHEN and CDR2 SYDVKM. Trimming removed 7 bases from V and 3 bases from J, with 16 bases in between. This CDR3 has 14 residues.

The chain employs TRBV19 and TRBJ2-7; D may be TRBD1 or TRBD2 (5 bases each). Trimming stripped 7 bases from V and 10 bases from J, with 20 bases between. The CDR3 runs to 13 residues. Germline lookup yields CDR1 LNHDA and CDR2 SQIVND (reference sequence). CDR3 DNA sequence: TGTGCCAGTAAACCTCGGGACGCGTCTGGACAGTACTTC. Translation: CASKPRDASGQYF.

The rearrangement joins TRBV7-9 to TRBJ1-4; 8 nucleotides line up with TRBD1. V shed 1 base, J shed 4 bases, and the junction held 8 bases outside the gene matches. Germline-derived CDR1 and CDR2 are SEHNR and FQNEAQ (reference sequence). The CDR3 is 17 residues long. The CDR3 DNA reads TGTGCCAGCAGCTTAGGTGACAGGGGCATTGGTAATGAAAAACTGTTTTTT. As protein: CASSLGDRGIGNEKLFF.

This chain uses TRBV28 with TRBJ1-5; possibly TRBD1 for D (5 bases). Germline-derived CDR1 and CDR2 are MDHEN and SYDVKM. Trimming shortened V by 11 bases and J by 6 bases, and 17 bases separated the two germline ends. CDR3 length equals 13 residues. This CDR3 is CAAVPGATQPQHF. The CDR3, as DNA: TGTGCCGCCGTACCCGGGGCAACTCAGCCCCAGCATTTT. Full variable domain (remainder filled in from reference TRBV28 and TRBJ1-5): DVKVTQSSRYLVKRTGEKVFLECVQDMDHENMFWYRQDPGLGLRLIYFSYDVKMKEKGDIPEGYSVSREKKERFSLILESASTNQTSMYLCAAVPGATQPQHFGDGTRLSIL.

This sequence joins TRBV29-1 and TRBJ1-5; D might be TRBD1 (5 bases). V was shortened by 5 bases and J by 6 bases, with 14 bases between the two germline ends. Germline CDR1 reads SQVTM; CDR2 reads ANQGSEA. This CDR3 is built from 13 residues. The CDR3 bases are TGCAGCGTTCCGGGGGAGGAGGGTCAGCCCCAGCATTTT. Translated: CSVPGEEGQPQHF.